In this sample, the clone carrying this T cell receptor (beta chain) turned up many times. Antigen: not known. The data derive from a study of T cells in Graves' hyperthyroidism and ophthalmopathy. Study-wide points: Most clonotypes expanded in the thyroid (above 0.001) were also present in blood. Ophthalmopathy was predicted by the model a median of 6.5 months ahead of onset.

Exclusion of patients followed from uncontrolled infection, other autoimmune disease, pregnancy or lactation. Each diagnosis was grounded in clinical symptoms, serum thyroxine and TRAb, thyroid ultrasound, and orbital computed tomography. What was amplified from RNA transcripts were TCR beta CDR3 regions. The study used the HTBI primer set for a first-round RT-PCR of the TCR CDR3. A single record per CDR3 protein comes from TCRdb applying MiXCR to the multiplex PCR reads. The sample yields a few hundred thousand distinct CDR3 sequences, around 14% seen once. Trimming stripped 1 base from V and 9 bases from J, with 19 bases between. CDR1 and CDR2 (germline): PRHDT, FYEKMQ (reference sequence). The CDR3 covers 15 residues.

The TCR sequence derives from a woman younger than 35 with Graves' hyperthyroidism. Sample: blood. This sequence joins TRBV13 and TRBJ2-7; possibly TRBD2 for D (5 bases). CDR3 in amino acids: CASSLVEDRGNGQYF. CDR3 nucleotides: TGTGCCAGCAGCTTAGTCGAAGACCGGGGTAACGGGCAGTACTTC.